A single T cell receptor beta chain is shown here with its context. Its specificity is not known. TCRdb reprocessed the PCR reads via MiXCR and lists one record per CDR3 protein. The sample includes more than 450,000 distinct CDR3 sequences, around 23% seen only once; the top ten take approximately 0.8%. With RNA at 10%, 30% or 50%, naive CD8 libraries came from approximately 20,000 to 1,000,000 sorted cells. The sample comes from a study of molecular identifiers for immune sequencing clone quantification. Notes on the study in general: Should identical TCR molecules share a barcode, the sizes of highly expanded clones could be underestimated.

Germline trimming cut 4 bases from V and 0 bases from J; bases unmatched to any gene: 8. This CDR3 contains 16 residues. Germline V gene lookup returns CDR1 MNHEY and CDR2 SVGEGT. The gene calls are TRBV6-2 or TRBV6-3 and TRBJ2-5; 7 nucleotides align to TRBD2. Input material: naive CD8+ T cells from blood, with Jurkat cell RNA spiked in. This sample's subset: FACS-sorted CD8+CD4-CCR7+CD45RA+ naive T cells. The sequence came from a human donor in good health. Some libraries in this study had Jurkat cell RNA spiked in. In DNA form, the CDR3 reads TGTGCCAGCAGTTCCCAGCGGGACTACTACCAAGAGACCCAGTACTTC. Protein product: CASSSQRDYYQETQYF.